The text below deals with one TCR beta chain. Antigen: not known. Trimming removed 6 bases at V and 5 bases at J, with 16 bases between. The germline CDR1 and CDR2 sequences are MGHDK and SYGVNS. The CDR3 totals 15 residues. This sample was included in a study of early stage breast cancer tumors. Study background: Most of the 16 invasive tumors were ER+, PR+ and HER2-. General study findings and limits: Tumors had around 2.4-fold higher T cell density than normal breast.

TCRdb's table, derived via immunoSEQ multiplex PCR, lists solely in-frame clones and lacks some. The sample has 5,500 to 7,000 clones; 50% to 75% are singletons. This chain joins TRBV25-1 and TRBJ1-4; D gene uncertain. This clonotype was sampled from a person between 50 and 60 years old with breast cancer. Sequenced material: normal breast tissue next to the tumor. The CDR3 DNA reads as TGTGCCAGCAGCGCAGACGGGTCTGGGAATGAAAAACTGTTTTTT. Translation gives CASSADGSGNEKLFF.